The following is a TCR beta chain sequence with its context. Here immunoSEQ multiplex PCR was the method, and the copy in TCRdb shows in-frame clones only, minus some. The data show about 91,000 clones, more than 85% seen once. The data belong to a study of PD-L1 blockade in urothelial cancer. As for the study in general: Blood was analyzed 3 weeks (second dose) and 6 weeks after treatment start.

CDR3 size: 16 residues. Germline-derived CDR1 and CDR2 are SGHNT and YYREEE (reference sequence). The V segment lost 3 bases and the J segment 4 bases; nucleotides outside the gene matches: 10. The diagnosis in patients was locally advanced or metastatic urothelial carcinoma. The chain recombines TRBV5-4 with TRBJ2-3; 8 bases agree with TRBD2. Sequenced material: PBMCs, taken around atezolizumab (anti-PD-L1) treatment. The TCR comes from a man aged 55-75 years with urothelial cancer. DNA of the CDR3: TGTGCCAGCAGCTGGGGTCTAGCGGGTCGGTCAGATACGCAGTATTTT. It translates to CASSWGLAGRSDTQYF.